A selection of T cell receptor beta chains follows, all from one sample in a study of cytomegalovirus exposure and HLA in healthy donors. Method: immunoSEQ multiplex PCR; TCRdb's copy keeps in-frame clones and lacks some. The table lists around 100,000 clones, 65% to 75% of them singletons. The sample comprised PBMCs. Receptors were obtained from a man aged 40-50 years in good health and CMV-seropositive. Both conserved end residues are part of each CDR3. D genes are given only for firm matches. The listing skips clone size in some rows; elsewhere it reads once, few, many or a size class.

d_call	v_call	clone_size	j_call	cdr3_nt	cdr3_aa
NA	TRBV9	NA	TRBJ1-1	TGTGCCAGCAGCGTCGGGGGTGAAACTGAAGCTTTCTTT	CASSVGGETEAFF
NA	TRBV14	once	TRBJ2-4	TGTGCCAGCAGCCAAGTAGGAGGGGCAGACATTCAGTACTTC	CASSQVGGADIQYF
TRBD2	TRBV27	NA	TRBJ2-5	TGTGCCAGCAGTTTACCTTGCCGACTAGCGGGAGGAGAGACCCAGTACTTC	CASSLPCRLAGGETQYF
TRBD2	TRBV29-1	NA	TRBJ2-7	TGCAGCGTGGGATGGGAGGGCTACGAGCAGTACTTC	CSVGWEGYEQYF
TRBD1	TRBV5-1	few	TRBJ2-2	TGCGCCAGCAGCTTGCCCAGGGGGCCCGGGGAGCTGTTTTTT	CASSLPRGPGELFF
NA	TRBV5-1	once	TRBJ2-6	TGCGCCAGCAGCTTCAACTCTGGGGCCAACGTCCTGACTTTC	CASSFNSGANVLTF
TRBD1	TRBV5-1	NA	TRBJ1-1	TGCGCCAGCAGCTGGACAGGGGGCTCAGGAACTGAAGCTTTCTTT	CASSWTGGSGTEAFF
NA	TRBV25-1	once	TRBJ1-5	TGTGCCAGCAGTGAATCAGGAGGGGCGCACCGGCAGCCCCAGCATTTT	CASSESGGAHRQPQHF
NA	TRBV2	NA	TRBJ1-4	TGTGCCAGCAGTGAATCGGGACATGATTCAACTAATGAAAAACTGTTTTTT	CASSESGHDSTNEKLFF
TRBD2	TRBV4-3	NA	TRBJ2-1	TGCGCCAGCAGCCAAGAGTTTTGGGCTAGCGGGAGGGGCGAGCAGTTCTTC	CASSQEFWASGRGEQFF
TRBD1	TRBV6-5	NA	TRBJ1-3	TGTGCCAGCAGTAGGGACAGGGACAGAGACACCATATATTTT	CASSRDRDRDTIYF
NA	TRBV7-3	NA	TRBJ2-1	TGTGCCAGCAGCTTAACTGACGGAGACGAGCAGTTCTTC	CASSLTDGDEQFF
NA	TRBV11-2	NA	TRBJ1-1	TGTGCCAGCAGCTTAGGTGGGGGACACCCTGAAGCTTTCTTT	CASSLGGGHPEAFF
NA	TRBV5-4	NA	TRBJ1-5	TGTGCCAGCAGCTTGGGGGGGCCGAGGCAGCCCCAGCATTTT	CASSLGGPRQPQHF
NA	TRBV6-5	NA	TRBJ1-1	TGTGCCAGCAGCTTACAGGACAACACTGAAGCTTTCTTT	CASSLQDNTEAFF
NA	TRBV21-1	NA	TRBJ2-2	TGTGCCAGCAGCAAAGTCCGCAAGACTAGTCTGAACACCGGGGAGCTGTTTTTT	CASSKVRKTSLNTGELFF
NA	TRBV5-6	NA	TRBJ2-3	TGTGCCAGCCATTCCACAGATACGCAGTATTTT	CASHSTDTQYF
NA	TRBV7-9	NA	TRBJ1-4	TGTGCCAGCGAGTTAAATGCGGGTGAAAAACTGTTTTTT	CASELNAGEKLFF
TRBD2	TRBV2	NA	TRBJ2-1	TGTGCCAGCAGTGAACAGCGGGAGGTCTACAATGAGCAGTTCTTC	CASSEQREVYNEQFF
NA	TRBV29-1	once	TRBJ2-7	TGCAGCGTTGATGCTGGCGGAGGGTCCTACGAGCAGTACTTC	CSVDAGGGSYEQYF
TRBD1	TRBV13	NA	TRBJ1-2	TGTGCCAGCAGCTCCAGAGGACAGGCTGAAAACTATGGCTACACCTTC	CASSSRGQAENYGYTF
NA	TRBV6-1	NA	TRBJ1-3	TGTGCCAGCAGCAGGGAAACTGGAAACACCATATATTTT	CASSRETGNTIYF
TRBD1	TRBV30	NA	TRBJ2-3	TGTGCCTGGAGTGTAACTGGGACAGCCACAGATACGCAGTATTTT	CAWSVTGTATDTQYF
TRBD1	TRBV7-6	NA	TRBJ2-5	TGTGCCAGCAGCTCCCCGACAGGGGGCGCGGAGACCCAGTACTTC	CASSSPTGGAETQYF
NA	TRBV18	NA	TRBJ2-7	TGTGCCAGCTCAAAGACAGAGAAGTACGAGCAGTACTTC	CASSKTEKYEQYF
NA	TRBV5-1	NA	TRBJ2-5	TGCGCCAGCAGCTTGTGGCGAGGGCGAGGAGAGACCCAGTACTTC	CASSLWRGRGETQYF
TRBD2	TRBV5-8	few	TRBJ2-3	TGTGCCAGCAGCTTGGCGCGGGAGGACACAGATACGCAGTATTTT	CASSLAREDTDTQYF
NA	TRBV5-6	NA	TRBJ2-2	TGTGCCAGCAGCTTGGCCGGCGGGTTATTGAACACCGGGGAGCTGTTTTTT	CASSLAGGLLNTGELFF
NA	TRBV18	NA	TRBJ2-7	TGTGCCAGCTCACCGGACAGTTGGACCTACGAGCAGTACTTC	CASSPDSWTYEQYF
TRBD1	TRBV20-1	NA	TRBJ1-1	TGCAGTGCTCGCCCGGCAGGGGGAGCTTTCTTT	CSARPAGGAFF
NA	TRBV19	NA	TRBJ2-2	TGTGCCAGTAGTATAGATCTACTAGTGGATTTCACCGGGGAGCTGTTTTTT	CASSIDLLVDFTGELFF
TRBD2	TRBV18	NA	TRBJ2-7	TGTGCCAGCTCACCCCCAGGGACTAGGGCCGAGCAGTACTTC	CASSPPGTRAEQYF
NA	TRBV10-3	NA	TRBJ2-7	TGTGCCATCAGTGAGTCGGGGCCTCTCGTTGGCGAGCAGTACTTC	CAISESGPLVGEQYF
NA	TRBV28	NA	TRBJ2-7	TGTGCCAGCTCCGAGGGTAACTCCTACGAGCAGTACTTC	CASSEGNSYEQYF
NA	TRBV27	once	TRBJ2-7	TGTGCCAGCAGTTATCATATAGGGGCACCCTACGAGCAGTACTTC	CASSYHIGAPYEQYF
TRBD1	TRBV6-1	NA	TRBJ2-5	TGTGCCAGCGACAGGGTGGCGGAGACCCGGTACTTC	CASDRVAETRYF